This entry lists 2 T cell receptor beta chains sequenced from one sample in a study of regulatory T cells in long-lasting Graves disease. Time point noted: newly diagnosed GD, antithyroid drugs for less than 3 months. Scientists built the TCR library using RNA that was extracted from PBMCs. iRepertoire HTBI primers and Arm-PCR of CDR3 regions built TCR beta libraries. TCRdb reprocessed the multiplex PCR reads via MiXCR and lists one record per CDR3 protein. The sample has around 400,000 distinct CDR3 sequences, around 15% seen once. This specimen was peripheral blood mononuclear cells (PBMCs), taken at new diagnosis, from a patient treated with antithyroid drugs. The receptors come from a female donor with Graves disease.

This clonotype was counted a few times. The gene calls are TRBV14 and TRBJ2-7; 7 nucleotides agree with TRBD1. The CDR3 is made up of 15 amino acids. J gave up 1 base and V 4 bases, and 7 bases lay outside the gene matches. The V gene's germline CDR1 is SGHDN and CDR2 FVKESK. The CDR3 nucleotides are TGTGCCAGCAGCCCGGACAGGACGAGGTCCTACGAGCAGTACTTC. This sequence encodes CASSPDRTRSYEQYF.

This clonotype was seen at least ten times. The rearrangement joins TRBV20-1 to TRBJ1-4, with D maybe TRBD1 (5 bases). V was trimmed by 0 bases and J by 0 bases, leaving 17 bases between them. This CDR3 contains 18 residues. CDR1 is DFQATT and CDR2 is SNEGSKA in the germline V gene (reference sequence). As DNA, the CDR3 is TGCAGTGCTAGAGATGCAGCTCCCTCCAGGGCAACTAATGAAAAACTGTTTTTT. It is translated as CSARDAAPSRATNEKLFF.